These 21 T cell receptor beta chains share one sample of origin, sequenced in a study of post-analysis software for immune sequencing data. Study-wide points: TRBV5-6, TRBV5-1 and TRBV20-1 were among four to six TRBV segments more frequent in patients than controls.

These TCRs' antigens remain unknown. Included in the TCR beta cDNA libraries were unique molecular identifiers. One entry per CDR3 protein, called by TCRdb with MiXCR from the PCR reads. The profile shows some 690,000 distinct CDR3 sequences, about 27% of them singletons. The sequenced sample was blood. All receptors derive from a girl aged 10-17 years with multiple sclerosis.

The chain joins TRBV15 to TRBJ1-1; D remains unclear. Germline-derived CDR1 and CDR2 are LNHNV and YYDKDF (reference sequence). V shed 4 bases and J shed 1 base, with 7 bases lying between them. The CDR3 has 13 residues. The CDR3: CATSMTENTEAFF. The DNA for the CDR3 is TGTGCCACCAGCATGACGGAGAACACTGAAGCTTTCTTT.

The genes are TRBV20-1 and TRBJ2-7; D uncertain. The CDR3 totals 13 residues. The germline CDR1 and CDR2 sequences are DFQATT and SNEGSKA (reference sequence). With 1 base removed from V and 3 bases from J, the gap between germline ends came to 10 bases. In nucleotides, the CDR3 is TGCAGTGCTAGAGGAACAGATTTCTACGAGCAGTACTTC. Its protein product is CSARGTDFYEQYF.

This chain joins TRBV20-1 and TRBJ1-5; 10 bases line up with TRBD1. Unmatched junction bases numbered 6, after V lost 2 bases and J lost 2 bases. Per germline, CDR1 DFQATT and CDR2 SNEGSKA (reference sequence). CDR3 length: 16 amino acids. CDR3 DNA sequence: TGCAGTGCTAGACACCGGGACAGGGGTGGCAATCAGCCCCAGCATTTT. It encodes CSARHRDRGGNQPQHF.

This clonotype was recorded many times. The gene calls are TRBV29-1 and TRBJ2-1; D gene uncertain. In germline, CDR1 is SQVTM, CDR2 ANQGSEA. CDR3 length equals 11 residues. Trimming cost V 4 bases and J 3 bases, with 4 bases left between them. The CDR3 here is CSVGSYNEQFF. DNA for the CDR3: TGCAGCGTTGGTAGCTACAATGAGCAGTTCTTC.

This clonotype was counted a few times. CDR3 residues: CASSPQLAGRELFF. The CDR3 coding sequence is TGTGCCAGCAGTCCCCAACTAGCGGGGAGGGAGCTGTTTTTT. This chain joins TRBV6-5 and TRBJ2-2; TRBD2 agrees at 10 bases. Germline-derived CDR1 and CDR2 are MNHEY and SVGAGI. This CDR3 spans 14 amino acids. V was pared by 5 bases and J by 9 bases, with 6 bases of the junction left unmatched.

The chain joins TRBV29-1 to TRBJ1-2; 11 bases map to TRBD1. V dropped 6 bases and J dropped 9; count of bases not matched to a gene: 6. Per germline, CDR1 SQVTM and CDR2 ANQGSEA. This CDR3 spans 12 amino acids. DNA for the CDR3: TGCAGCGTGCCCGGGACAGGGGGGAGCTACACCTTC. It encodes CSVPGTGGSYTF.

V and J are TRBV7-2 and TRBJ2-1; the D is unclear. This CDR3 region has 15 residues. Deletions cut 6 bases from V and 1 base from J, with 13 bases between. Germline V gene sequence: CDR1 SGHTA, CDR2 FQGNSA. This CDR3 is CASRGMVGSYNEQFF. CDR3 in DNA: TGTGCCAGCAGGGGGATGGTGGGGTCCTACAATGAGCAGTTCTTC.

In DNA form, the CDR3 reads TGTGCCAGCAGCACCGGACAGGGAAAATACTACGAGCAGTACTTC. Protein sequence: CASSTGQGKYYEQYF. The chain uses TRBV9 and TRBJ2-7, with 8 bases aligning to TRBD1. The V segment lost 4 bases and the J segment 3 bases; nucleotides outside the gene matches: 9. CDR3 length: 15 residues. Germline CDR1 and CDR2: SGDLS and YYNGEE.

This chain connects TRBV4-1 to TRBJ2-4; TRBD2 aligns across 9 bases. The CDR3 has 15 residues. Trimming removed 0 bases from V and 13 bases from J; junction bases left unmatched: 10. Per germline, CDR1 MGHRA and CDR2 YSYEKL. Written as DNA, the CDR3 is TGCGCCAGCAGCCAAGAACCAGCGGGGGGTGGTGAGCAGTACTTC. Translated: CASSQEPAGGGEQYF.

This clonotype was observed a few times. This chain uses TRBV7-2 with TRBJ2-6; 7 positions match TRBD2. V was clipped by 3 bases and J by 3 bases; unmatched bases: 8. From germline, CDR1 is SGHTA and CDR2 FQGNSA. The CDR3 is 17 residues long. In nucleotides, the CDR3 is TGTGCCAGCAGCTTCCTGGCCCCGGGGGGTGGGGCCAACGTCCTGACTTTC. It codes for CASSFLAPGGGANVLTF.

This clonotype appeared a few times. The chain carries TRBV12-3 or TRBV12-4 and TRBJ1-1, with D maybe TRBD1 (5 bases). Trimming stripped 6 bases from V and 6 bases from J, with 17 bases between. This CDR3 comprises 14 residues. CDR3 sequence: CASRVGAGFPEAFF. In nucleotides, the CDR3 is TGTGCCAGCAGGGTCGGGGCCGGATTTCCTGAAGCTTTCTTT.

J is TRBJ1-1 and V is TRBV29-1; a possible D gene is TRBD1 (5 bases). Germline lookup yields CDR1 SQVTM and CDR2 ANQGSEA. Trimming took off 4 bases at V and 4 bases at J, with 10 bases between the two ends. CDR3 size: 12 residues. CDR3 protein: CSVGGRGTEAFF. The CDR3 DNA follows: TGCAGCGTTGGGGGAAGGGGCACTGAAGCTTTCTTT.

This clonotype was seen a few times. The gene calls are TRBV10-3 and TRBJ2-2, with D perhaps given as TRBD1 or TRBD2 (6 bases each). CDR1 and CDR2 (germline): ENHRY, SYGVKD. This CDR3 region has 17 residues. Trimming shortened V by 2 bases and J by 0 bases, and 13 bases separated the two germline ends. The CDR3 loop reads CAISELSGGANTGELFF. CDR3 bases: TGTGCCATCAGTGAGCTTTCCGGGGGCGCGAACACCGGGGAGCTGTTTTTT.

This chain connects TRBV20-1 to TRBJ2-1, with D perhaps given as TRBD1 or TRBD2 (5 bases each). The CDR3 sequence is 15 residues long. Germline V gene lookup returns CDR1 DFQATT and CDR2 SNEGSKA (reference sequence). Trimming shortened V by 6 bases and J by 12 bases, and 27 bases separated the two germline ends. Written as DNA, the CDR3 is TGCAGTGCGCGCAATACGGGACGGAACGTCGTGGGGCAGTTCTTC. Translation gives CSARNTGRNVVGQFF.

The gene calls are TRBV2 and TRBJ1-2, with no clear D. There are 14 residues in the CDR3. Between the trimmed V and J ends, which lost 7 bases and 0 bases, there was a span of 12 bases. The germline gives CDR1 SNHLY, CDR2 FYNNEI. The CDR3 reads CASNTAVSNYGYTF. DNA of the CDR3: TGTGCCAGCAATACGGCAGTCTCTAACTATGGCTACACCTTC.

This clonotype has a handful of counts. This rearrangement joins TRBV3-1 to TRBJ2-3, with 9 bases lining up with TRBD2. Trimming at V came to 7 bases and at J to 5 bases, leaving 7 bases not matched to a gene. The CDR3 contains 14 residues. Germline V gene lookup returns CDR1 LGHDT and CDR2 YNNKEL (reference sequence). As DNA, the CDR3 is TGTGCCAGCATGACTAGCGGAAGAGTAGATACGCAGTATTTT. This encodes CASMTSGRVDTQYF.

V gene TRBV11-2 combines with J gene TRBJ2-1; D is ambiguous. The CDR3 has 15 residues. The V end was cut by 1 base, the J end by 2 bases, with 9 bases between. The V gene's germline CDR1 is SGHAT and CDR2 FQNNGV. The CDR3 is CASSLGIRAYNEQFF. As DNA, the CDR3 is TGTGCCAGCAGCTTAGGCATTAGGGCCTACAATGAGCAGTTCTTC.

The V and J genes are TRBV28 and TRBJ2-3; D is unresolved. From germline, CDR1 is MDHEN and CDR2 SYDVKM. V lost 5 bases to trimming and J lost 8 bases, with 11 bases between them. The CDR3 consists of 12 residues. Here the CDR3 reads CASSPLSPTQYF. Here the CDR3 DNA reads TGTGCCAGCAGTCCCCTCTCCCCTACGCAGTATTTT.

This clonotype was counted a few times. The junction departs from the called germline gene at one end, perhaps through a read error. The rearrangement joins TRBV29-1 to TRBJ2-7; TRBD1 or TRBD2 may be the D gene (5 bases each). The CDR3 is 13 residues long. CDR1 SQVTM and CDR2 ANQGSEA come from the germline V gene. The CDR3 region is CSVEGERSYEQYF. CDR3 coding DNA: TGCAGCGTGGAAGGGGAGAGATCCTACGAGCAGTACTTC.

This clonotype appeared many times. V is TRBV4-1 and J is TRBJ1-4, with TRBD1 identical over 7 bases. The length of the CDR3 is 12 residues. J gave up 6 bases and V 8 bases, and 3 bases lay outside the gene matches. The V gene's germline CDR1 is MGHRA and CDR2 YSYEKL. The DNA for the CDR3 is TGCGCCAGCGGAGGGACAGATGAAAAACTGTTTTTT. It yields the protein CASGGTDEKLFF.

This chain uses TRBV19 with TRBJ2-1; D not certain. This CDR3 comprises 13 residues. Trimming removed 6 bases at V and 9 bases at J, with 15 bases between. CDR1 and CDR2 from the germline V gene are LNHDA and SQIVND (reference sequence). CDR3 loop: CASSPLGGGEQFF. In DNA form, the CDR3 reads TGTGCCAGTAGCCCCCTCGGCGGCGGTGAGCAGTTCTTC.